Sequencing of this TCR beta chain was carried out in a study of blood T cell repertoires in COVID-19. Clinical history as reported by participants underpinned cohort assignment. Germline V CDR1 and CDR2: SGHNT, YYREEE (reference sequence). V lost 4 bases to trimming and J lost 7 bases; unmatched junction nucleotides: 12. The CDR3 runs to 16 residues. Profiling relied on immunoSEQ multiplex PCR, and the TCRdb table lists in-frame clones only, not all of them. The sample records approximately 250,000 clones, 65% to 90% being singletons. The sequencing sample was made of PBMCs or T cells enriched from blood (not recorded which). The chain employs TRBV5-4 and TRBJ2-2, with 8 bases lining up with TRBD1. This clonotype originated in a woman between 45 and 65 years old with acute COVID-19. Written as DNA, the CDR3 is TGTGCCAGCAGCGCGGGACAGGCGGGTAGTGTCGGGGAGCTGTTTTTT. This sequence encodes CASSAGQAGSVGELFF.